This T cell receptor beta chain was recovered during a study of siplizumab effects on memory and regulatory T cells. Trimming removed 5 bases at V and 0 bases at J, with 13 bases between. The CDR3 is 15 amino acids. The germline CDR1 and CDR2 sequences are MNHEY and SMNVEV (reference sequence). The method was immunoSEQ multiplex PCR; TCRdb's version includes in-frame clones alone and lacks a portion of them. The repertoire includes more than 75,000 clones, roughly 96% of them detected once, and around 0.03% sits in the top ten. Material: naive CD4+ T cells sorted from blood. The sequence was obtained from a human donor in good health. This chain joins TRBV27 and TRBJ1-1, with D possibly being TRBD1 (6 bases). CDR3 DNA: TGTGCCAGCAGTCCCCTCCCAGGGGTGAACACTGAAGCTTTCTTT. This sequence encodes CASSPLPGVNTEAFF.